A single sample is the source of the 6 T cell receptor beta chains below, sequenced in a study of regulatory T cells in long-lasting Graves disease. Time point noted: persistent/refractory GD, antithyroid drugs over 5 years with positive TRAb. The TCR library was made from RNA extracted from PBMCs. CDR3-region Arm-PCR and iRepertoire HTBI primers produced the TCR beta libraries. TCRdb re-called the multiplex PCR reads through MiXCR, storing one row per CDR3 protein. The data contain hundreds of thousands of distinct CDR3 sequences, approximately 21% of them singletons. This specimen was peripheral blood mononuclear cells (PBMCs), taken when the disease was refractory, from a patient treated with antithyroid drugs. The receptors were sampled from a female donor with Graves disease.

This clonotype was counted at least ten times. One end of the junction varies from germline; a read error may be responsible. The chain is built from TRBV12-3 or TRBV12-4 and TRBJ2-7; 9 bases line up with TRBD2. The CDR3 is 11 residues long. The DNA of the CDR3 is TGTGCCAGCCGCATAGCGGGAGAGCTGTACTTC. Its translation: CASRIAGELYF.

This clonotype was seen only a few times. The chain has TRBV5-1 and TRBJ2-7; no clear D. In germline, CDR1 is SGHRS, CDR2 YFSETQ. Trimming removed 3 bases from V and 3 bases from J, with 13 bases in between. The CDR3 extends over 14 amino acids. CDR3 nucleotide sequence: TGCGCCAGCAGCTGGGTTGGTGGGATCTACGAGCAGTACTTC. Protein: CASSWVGGIYEQYF.

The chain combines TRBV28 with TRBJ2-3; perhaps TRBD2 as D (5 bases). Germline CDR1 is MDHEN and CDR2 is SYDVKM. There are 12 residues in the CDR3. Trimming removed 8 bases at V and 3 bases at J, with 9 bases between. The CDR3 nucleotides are TGTGCCAGCTCGGGGATTACAGATACGCAGTATTTT. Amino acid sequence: CASSGITDTQYF.

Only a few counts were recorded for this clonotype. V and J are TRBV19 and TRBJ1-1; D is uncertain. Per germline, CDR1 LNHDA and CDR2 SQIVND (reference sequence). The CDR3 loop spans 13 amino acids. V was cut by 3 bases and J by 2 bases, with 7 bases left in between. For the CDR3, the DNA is TGTGCCAGTAGTATGGCCGCCAACACTGAAGCTTTCTTT. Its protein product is CASSMAANTEAFF.

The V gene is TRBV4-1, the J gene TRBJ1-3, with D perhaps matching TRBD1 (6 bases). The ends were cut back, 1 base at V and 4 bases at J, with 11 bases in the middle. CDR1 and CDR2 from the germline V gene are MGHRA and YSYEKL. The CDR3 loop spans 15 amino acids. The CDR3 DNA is TGCGCCAGCAGCCAAGCTGGGGGGCGAGGAAACACCATATATTTT. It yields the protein CASSQAGGRGNTIYF.

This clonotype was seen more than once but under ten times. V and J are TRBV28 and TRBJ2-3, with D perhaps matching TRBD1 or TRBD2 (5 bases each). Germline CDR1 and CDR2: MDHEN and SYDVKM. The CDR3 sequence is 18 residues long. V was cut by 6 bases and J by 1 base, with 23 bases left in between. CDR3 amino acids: CASSGRGNWRSGTDTQYF. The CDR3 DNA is TGTGCCAGCAGCGGACGGGGCAACTGGCGATCAGGCACAGATACGCAGTATTTT.